The 3 T cell receptor beta chains below were found in one sample sequenced in a study of T cell responses to AZD1222 COVID-19 vaccine. Sequenced by immunoSEQ multiplex PCR; TCRdb stores in-frame clones only, minus some. The table lists 130,000 or so clones, 80% to 95% of them singletons. The sample in question was peripheral blood, obtained 28 days after the second AZD1222 dose. The receptors were gathered from an adult who received the AZD1222 COVID-19 vaccine.

This chain connects TRBV18 to TRBJ1-2; D possibly corresponds to TRBD1 (6 bases). This CDR3 contains 14 residues. Germline V gives CDR1 KGHSH, CDR2 LQKENI. The ends were cut back, 6 bases at V and 3 bases at J, with 14 bases in the middle. The CDR3 nucleotides are TGTGCCAGCTCTCTGGGGGGGCAGGACTATGGCTACACCTTC. It codes for CASSLGGQDYGYTF.

The J gene is TRBJ2-1, the V gene TRBV5-1, with 10 bases matching TRBD2. Germline CDR1 is SGHRS and CDR2 is YFSETQ. The length of the CDR3 is 14 residues. The V segment lost 0 bases and the J segment 8 bases; nucleotides outside the gene matches: 2. This CDR3 is CASSLELAGYEQFF. CDR3 coding DNA: TGCGCCAGCAGCTTGGAACTAGCGGGGTATGAGCAGTTCTTC.

This chain uses TRBV6-2 or TRBV6-3 with TRBJ2-1; D is perhaps TRBD1 or TRBD2 (5 bases each). The V and J ends lost 5 bases and 6 bases respectively, with 17 bases between them. The CDR3 extends over 15 amino acids. The germline V gene encodes CDR1 MNHEY and CDR2 SVGEGT. CDR3 loop: CASSPLEGPPNEQFF. As DNA, the CDR3 is TGTGCCAGCAGTCCGCTCGAGGGGCCACCCAATGAGCAGTTCTTC.